This T cell receptor beta chain was captured by sequencing in a study of cytomegalovirus exposure and HLA in healthy donors. Study-wide background: About 200 million T cells yielded some 120 million unique TCR beta sequences in earlier analysis.

Study outcomes and limitations: With DRB1 most and HLA-C fewest, TCR association rates differed between HLA loci in a later analysis.

Remarks on this clone: Its antigen is still unknown.

The PCR employed 60 Vbeta primers together with 13 Jbeta primers. Here immunoSEQ multiplex PCR was the method, and the copy in TCRdb shows in-frame clones only, minus some. Here the sample spans approximately 140,000 clones, over 70% being singletons. The J segment lost 4 bases and the V segment lost 6 bases, leaving 8 bases of the junction unmatched. This CDR3 is built from 14 residues. CDR1 and CDR2 from the germline V gene are KGHSH and LQKENI. This TCR was recovered from a woman aged 40 to 50 in good health and CMV-seropositive. The chain recombines TRBV18 with TRBJ1-2; 7 bases fit TRBD1. The sequenced sample consisted of PBMCs. CDR3 region: CASSLDRDSYGYTF. Written as DNA, the CDR3 is TGTGCCAGCTCGCTGGACCGGGACAGCTATGGCTACACCTTC.